These 16 T cell receptor beta chains originate from one sample sequenced in a study of T cells in Graves' hyperthyroidism and ophthalmopathy. RNA transcripts yielded amplified TCR beta CDR3 regions. First-round RT-PCR of the TCR CDR3 relied on the HTBI primer set. Each CDR3 protein is one row after TCRdb ran MiXCR on the multiplex PCR reads. Of more than 100,000 distinct CDR3 sequences detected, about half appear once; the ten largest clones hold approximately 24%. The sequenced material came from blood. All receptors derive from a man aged 35 to 55 with Graves' hyperthyroidism.

The chain is built from TRBV6-6 and TRBJ2-3; 8 nucleotides match TRBD2. The CDR3 length is 17 residues. The V segment lost 0 bases and the J segment 0 bases; nucleotides outside the gene matches: 5. Germline V gene sequence: CDR1 MNHNY, CDR2 SVGAGI (reference sequence). Here the CDR3 reads CASSYSGLAVSTDTQYF. The CDR3 DNA sequence: TGTGCCAGCAGTTACTCCGGACTAGCTGTTAGCACAGATACGCAGTATTTT.

The chain is built from TRBV19 and TRBJ1-3, with 7 bases aligning to TRBD1. Looked up from germline, CDR1 is LNHDA and CDR2 is SQIVND (reference sequence). Trimming cost V 9 bases and J 0 bases; bases outside gene matches: 11. The CDR3 is 16 amino acids. CDR3 sequence (DNA): TGTGCCAGCAGTTCATTTCGACAGGGCTCTGGAAACACCATATATTTT. Its translation is CASSSFRQGSGNTIYF.

The rearrangement uses TRBV24-1 and TRBJ2-1; weak D call: TRBD2 (6 bases). V was cut by 4 bases and J by 5 bases, with 14 bases left in between. The length of the CDR3 is 15 residues. Germline values: CDR1 KGHDR, CDR2 SFDVKD. CDR3 in DNA: TGTGCCACCAGTGACCACGGCCGGGAGCACAATGAGCAGTTCTTC. Amino acid sequence: CATSDHGREHNEQFF.

This clonotype came up a few times. This may stem from a read error, because a much larger clone lies one nucleotide away. The V gene is TRBV6-5, the J gene TRBJ1-1; TRBD1 might be the D (6 bases). Germline-derived CDR1 and CDR2 are MNHEY and SVGAGI. This CDR3 is 13 amino acids long. In nucleotides, the CDR3 is TGTGCCAGCAGTTACTCGGGGGCCACTGAAGCTTGCTTT. Translation: CASSYSGATEACF.

The V call is TRBV18, the J call TRBJ2-6; D remains ambiguous. V shed 6 bases and J shed 4 bases, with 10 bases lying between them. Per the germline V gene, CDR1 is KGHSH and CDR2 is LQKENI. The CDR3 is 14 residues long. This CDR3 reads CASSEFPGANVLTF. The CDR3 region has the DNA TGTGCCAGCTCTGAGTTCCCCGGGGCCAACGTCCTGACTTTC. The variable domain in full, with the rest retrieved from reference TRBV18 and TRBJ2-6, is NAGVMQNPRHLVRRRGQEARLRCSPMKGHSHVYWYRQLPEEGLKFMVYLQKENIIDESGMPKERFSAEFPKEGPSILRIQQVVRGDSAAYFCASSEFPGANVLTFGAGSRLTVL.

V gene TRBV7-2 combines with J gene TRBJ1-1; D remains unclear. V shed 6 bases and J shed 1 base, with 18 bases lying between them. Germline V gene data show CDR1 as SGHTA and CDR2 as FQGNSA. This CDR3 comprises 16 residues. The CDR3 region has the DNA TGTGCCAGCAGACTTAGCGCAACAGTACCGAACACTGAAGCTTTCTTT. This sequence encodes CASRLSATVPNTEAFF. Filled out from reference TRBV7-2 and TRBJ1-1, the complete variable domain reads GAGVSQSPSNKVTEKGKDVELRCDPISGHTALYWYRQSLGQGLEFLIYFQGNSAPDKSGLPSDRFSAERTGGSVSTLTIQRTQQEDSAVYLCASRLSATVPNTEAFFGQGTRLTVV.

Turning to this clonotype: Since the CDR3 does not end with the conserved phenylalanine or tryptophan, this likely comes from a read error. The CDR3 sequence is CASSWQGYNLPLHL. In nucleotides, the CDR3 is TGTGCCAGCAGCTGGCAGGGTTATAATTTACCCCTCCACCTT. This sequence joins TRBV7-3 and TRBJ1-6; weak D call: TRBD1 (5 bases). The CDR3 is 14 residues long. Germline lookup yields CDR1 SGHTA and CDR2 FQGTGA.

This rearrangement joins TRBV19 to TRBJ1-5; no reliable D call. V shed 10 bases and J shed 7 bases, with 17 bases lying between them. Per the germline V gene, CDR1 is LNHDA and CDR2 is SQIVND (reference sequence). The CDR3 covers 13 residues. Written as DNA, the CDR3 is TGTGCCATTTCGAAGAGGGCTTGGCAGCCCCAGCATTTT. Translated, it gives CAISKRAWQPQHF.

This clonotype has a handful of counts. The chain uses TRBV18 and TRBJ1-4; D unclear. Per germline, CDR1 KGHSH and CDR2 LQKENI. Trimming left V 3 bases short and J 5 bases short, with 10 bases between. The CDR3 runs 14 residues. CDR3 sequence (DNA): TGTGCCAGCTCACCGACGACGGCAAATGAAAAACTGTTTTTT. It encodes CASSPTTANEKLFF.

V gene TRBV7-3 combines with J gene TRBJ1-6; TRBD1 agrees at 8 bases. The germline CDR1 and CDR2 sequences are SGHTA and FQGTGA. V dropped 5 bases and J dropped 11; count of bases not matched to a gene: 5. The CDR3 is 13 residues long. The CDR3 sequence is CASSVDRVAPLHF. In DNA form, the CDR3 reads TGTGCCAGCAGCGTGGACAGGGTAGCACCCCTCCACTTT.

This clonotype was seen repeatedly, ten times or more. The rearrangement links TRBV20-1 to TRBJ2-5; no definite D call. In germline, CDR1 is DFQATT, CDR2 SNEGSKA (reference sequence). The length of the CDR3 is 12 residues. The V gene lost 7 bases and the J gene lost 5 bases, with 14 bases spanning the gap. The CDR3, as DNA: TGCAGTGTATCAGAGGAGAGGGAGACCCAGTACTTC. It yields the protein CSVSEERETQYF.

This clonotype has ten or more counts. V usage is TRBV20-1 and J usage is TRBJ2-5, with D tentatively TRBD1 or TRBD2 (6 bases each). The length of the CDR3 is 12 residues. The germline V gene has CDR1 DFQATT and CDR2 SNEGSKA (reference sequence). Trimming shortened V by 6 bases and J by 3 bases, and 11 bases separated the two germline ends. Written as DNA, the CDR3 is TGCAGTGCCCCCGGGGGCGAAGAGACCCAGTACTTC. As protein: CSAPGGEETQYF.

This chain joins TRBV19 and TRBJ2-2; D remains unclear. The CDR3 is made up of 11 amino acids. The ends were cut back, 3 bases at V and 9 bases at J, with 5 bases in the middle. CDR1 LNHDA and CDR2 SQIVND come from the germline V gene (reference sequence). The CDR3: CASSIRWELFF. The CDR3 bases are TGTGCCAGTAGTATCCGTTGGGAGCTGTTTTTT.

To note about this clonotype: A read error is likely, as this CDR3 ends without the conserved phenylalanine or tryptophan. V is TRBV10-1 and J is TRBJ2-7, with 13 bases that match TRBD2. Trimming removed 5 bases from V and 0 bases from J; junction bases left unmatched: 10. The CDR3 is 18 amino acids. Germline assignment: CDR1 WNHNN and CDR2 SYGVQD (reference sequence). CDR3 nucleotide sequence: TGCGCCAGCAGTTACCGGACTAGCGGGAGTCTCAGCTCCTACGAGCAGTACCTC. It yields the protein CASSYRTSGSLSSYEQYL.

The chain couples TRBV15 to TRBJ2-6, with D unclear. The CDR3 is 15 amino acids. The V gene lost 10 bases and the J gene lost 0 bases, with 13 bases spanning the gap. CDR1 and CDR2 (germline): LNHNV, YYDKDF (reference sequence). This CDR3 reads CASSPGDSGANVLTF. CDR3 bases: TGTGCCAGCTCTCCTGGAGACTCTGGGGCCAACGTCCTGACTTTC.

This clonotype was counted ten times or more. The chain couples TRBV2 to TRBJ2-7; perhaps TRBD2 as D (6 bases). The length of the CDR3 is 13 residues. Germline assignment: CDR1 SNHLY and CDR2 FYNNEI. Trimming cost V 5 bases and J 2 bases, with 10 bases left between them. The chain's CDR3 is CASSLAAPYEQYF. DNA for the CDR3: TGTGCCAGCAGTTTAGCGGCCCCCTACGAGCAGTACTTC.